This TCR beta chain was captured by sequencing in a study of blood T cell repertoires in COVID-19. Germline-derived CDR1 and CDR2 are MNHNS and SASEGT. CDR3 length equals 13 residues. Trimming cost V 2 bases and J 5 bases, with 7 bases left between them. The table came from immunoSEQ multiplex PCR; TCRdb's copy has only in-frame clones and leaves some out. The repertoire has over 300,000 clones, just over 85% of them found once; the top ten carry 10%. The sequencing sample was made of PBMCs or T cells enriched from blood (not recorded which). The receptor was derived from a woman between 18 and 29 years old who had recovered from COVID-19. The chain combines TRBV6-1 with TRBJ1-5; the D is unclear. CDR3 nucleotides: TGTGCCAGCAGTGAAAGCGTCCATCAGCCCCAGCATTTT. Its translation: CASSESVHQPQHF.